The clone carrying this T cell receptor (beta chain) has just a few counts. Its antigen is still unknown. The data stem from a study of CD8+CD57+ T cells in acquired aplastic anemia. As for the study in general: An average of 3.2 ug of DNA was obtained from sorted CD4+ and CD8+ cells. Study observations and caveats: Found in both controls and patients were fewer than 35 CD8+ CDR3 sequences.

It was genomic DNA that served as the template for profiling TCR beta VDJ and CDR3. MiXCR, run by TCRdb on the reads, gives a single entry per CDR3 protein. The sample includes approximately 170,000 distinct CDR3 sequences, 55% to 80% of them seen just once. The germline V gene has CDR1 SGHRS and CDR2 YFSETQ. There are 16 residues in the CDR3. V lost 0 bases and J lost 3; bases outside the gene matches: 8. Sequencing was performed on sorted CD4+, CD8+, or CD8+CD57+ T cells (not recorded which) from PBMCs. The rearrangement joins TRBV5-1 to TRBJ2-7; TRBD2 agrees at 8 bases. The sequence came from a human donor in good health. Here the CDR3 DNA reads TGCGCCAGCAGCTTGGCCATAGGCGGGGGGAACTACGAGCAGTACTTC. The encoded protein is CASSLAIGGGNYEQYF.